This TCR beta chain was sequenced in a study of T cells in Graves' hyperthyroidism and ophthalmopathy (dated by TCRdb to the late 2010s). General notes on the study: Peripheral blood was sampled at the time of initial diagnosis, prior to any treatment. Prospective prediction of ophthalmopathy was tested in an independent validation cohort of approximately 18 hyperthyroidism patients and 15 to 17 patients who later progressed to ophthalmopathy. Following sampling, methimazole starting at 30 mg daily was given to hyperthyroidism patients, and high-dose intravenous methylprednisolone was given to ophthalmopathy patients. The 100 discovery patients were divided at random into training and test sets in a 7:3 ratio. In addition, the study compared T-cell repertoires in thyroid tissue and in blood from five or six Graves' hyperthyroidism patients. The paper describes TCR Vbeta CDR3 sequencing of 140 or so peripheral blood samples, made up of under 50 ophthalmopathy patients, 70 to 80 hyperthyroidism patients and 17 progressor patients. A discovery cohort of about 100 patients, approximately 45 with Graves' ophthalmopathy and approximately 60 with stable Graves' hyperthyroidism, was used to find distinguishing TCR V-J signatures.

Stable Graves' hyperthyroidism was defined as the absence of progression to ophthalmopathy over 18 months of follow-up. Hyperthyroidism patients were aged 18 to 65 years and newly diagnosed, with disease duration of less than 2 months. Exclusion was applied to patients with uncontrolled infections, other autoimmune diseases, pregnancy or lactation. Clinical symptoms, serum thyroxine and TRAb, thyroid ultrasound, and orbital computed tomography formed the basis for the diagnoses. Ficoll-Paque density gradient centrifugation was used to isolate PBMCs from around 10 ml of fresh peripheral blood. Total RNA was extracted using Trizol reagent, and RNA quality was assessed on an Agilent 2100 Bioanalyzer. Broader findings and caveats from the paper: Most expanded thyroid clonotypes (frequency above 0.001) were also found in blood, which suggests that blood repertoires may mirror thyroid immune responses. In validation, the model predicted progression to ophthalmopathy a median of approximately 6.3 months before onset, with around 70% sensitivity and about 75% specificity. In cross-validation, a model built on a 13 V-J signature told ophthalmopathy apart from stable hyperthyroidism with 85% to 90% sensitivity and roughly 81% specificity, and in testing the same model reached 80%/75%. No statistical method was used to fix the sample size in advance, and group allocation was not hidden from the investigators.

Its CDR3 holds 18 amino acids, cysteine through phenylalanine. Only the CDR3 DNA is retained, 54 bases long and in frame from the first base. For CDR1 and CDR2, the germline V gene (reference sequence) lists GTSNPN and SVGIG. The trim is 1 base for V and 0 bases for J, with a gap of 19 bases between the germline ends. Comment on this clonotype: Its antigen has not been determined. Base qualities are not at hand, and no much larger clone is one base apart.

The TCR beta CDR3 regions were amplified from RNA transcripts. A first-round RT-PCR of the TCR CDR3 used the HTBI primer set with the Qiagen OneStep RT-PCR kit. Libraries were constructed in a second round of multiplex PCR, after which size selection and purification were carried out. Sequencing of the libraries was done on an Illumina HiSeq2000 using paired-end 100 bp reads. From the authors' description of their analysis: Raw data were processed with SOAPnuke, discarding reads with adapters, uncalled bases, mean Phred below 15, or no exact constant-primer or identifier match. COPE v1.2.5 was used to merge high-quality paired reads, and clonotypes were defined as unique nucleotide sequences. MiTCR v1.1 was used to align the clonotypes against IMGT TRBV, TRBD and TRBJ reference segments. The analysis included only V-J combinations with a frequency above 0.0001, which together covered roughly 99% of the repertoires. The TCS score was defined as F50 (clonal expansion) divided by E x V (chaos), with BLOSUM62-based TCRdist calculated between CDR3 peptides within each V-J. Welch's t-statistics and random forest reduced fewer than 550 V-J features to 13, which were used in a naive Bayes classifier (R e1071). The public reads were quality trimmed at Q25 with fastp and then assembled into clones with MiXCR by TCRdb, keeping productive beta chains. Each entry is one CDR3 protein sequence, shown with its most common DNA and genes. Here the V and J calls rest on TCRdb's processing, not on the authors' analysis. This sample lists about 350,000 distinct CDR3 sequences; approximately 13% were detected once. The top ten clonotypes cover 20% to 25% of the sample.

Material: blood. The TCR originated in a woman aged 25 to 45 with Graves' hyperthyroidism. The chain is assembled from TRBV30 and TRBJ1-3; the D gene is perhaps TRBD1, on 6 matching bases. The DNA sequence follows: TGTGCCTGGAGTGGTACGAGGTACGGGACACTCTCTGGAAACACCATATATTTT. The translation is CAWSGTRYGTLSGNTIYF.